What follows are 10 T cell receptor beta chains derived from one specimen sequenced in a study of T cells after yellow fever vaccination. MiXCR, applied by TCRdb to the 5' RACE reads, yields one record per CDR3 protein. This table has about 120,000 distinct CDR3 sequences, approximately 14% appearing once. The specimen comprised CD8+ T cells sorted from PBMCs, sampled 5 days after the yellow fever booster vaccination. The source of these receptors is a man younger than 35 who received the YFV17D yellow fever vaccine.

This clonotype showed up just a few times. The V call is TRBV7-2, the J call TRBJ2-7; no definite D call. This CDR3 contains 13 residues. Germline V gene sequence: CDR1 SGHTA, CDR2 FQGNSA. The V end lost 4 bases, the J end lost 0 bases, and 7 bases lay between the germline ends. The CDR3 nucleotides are TGTGCCAGCAGCTCCTCCCCCTCCTACGAGCAGTACGTC. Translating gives CASSSSPSYEQYV.

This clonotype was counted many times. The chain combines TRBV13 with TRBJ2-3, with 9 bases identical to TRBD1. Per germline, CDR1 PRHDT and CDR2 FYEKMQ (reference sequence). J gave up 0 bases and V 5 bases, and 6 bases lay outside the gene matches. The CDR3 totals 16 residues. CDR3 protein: CASSDRQGESTDTQYF. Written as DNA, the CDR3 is TGTGCCAGCAGCGACAGACAGGGGGAGAGCACAGATACGCAGTATTTT.

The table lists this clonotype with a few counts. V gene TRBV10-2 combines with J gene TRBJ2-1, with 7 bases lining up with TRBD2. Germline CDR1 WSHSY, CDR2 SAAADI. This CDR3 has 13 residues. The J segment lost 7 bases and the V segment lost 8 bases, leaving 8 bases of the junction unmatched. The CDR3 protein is CASSGGGWNEQFF. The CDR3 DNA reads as TGCGCCAGCTCAGGCGGGGGATGGAATGAGCAGTTCTTC.

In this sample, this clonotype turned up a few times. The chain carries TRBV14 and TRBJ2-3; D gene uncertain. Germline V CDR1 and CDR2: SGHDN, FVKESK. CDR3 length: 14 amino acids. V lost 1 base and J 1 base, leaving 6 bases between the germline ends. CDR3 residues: CASSQGSGTDTQYF. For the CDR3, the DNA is TGTGCCAGCAGCCAAGGTTCGGGCACAGATACGCAGTATTTT.

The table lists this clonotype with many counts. The CDR3 DNA reads TGCAGCGTTGGACAGCTACATAAATCTGGGGCCAACGTCCTGACTTTC. It specifies CSVGQLHKSGANVLTF. The chain joins TRBV29-1 to TRBJ2-6; tentatively, D is TRBD1 (5 bases). The V gene's germline CDR1 is SQVTM and CDR2 ANQGSEA. The CDR3 spans 16 residues. V was shortened by 4 bases and J by 1 base, with 14 bases between the two germline ends. The full variable domain, rest sourced from reference TRBV29-1 and TRBJ2-6, is SAVISQKPSRDICQRGTSLTIQCQVDSQVTMMFWYRQQPGQSLTLIATANQGSEATYESGFVIDKFPISRPNLTFSTLTVSNMSPEDSSIYLCSVGQLHKSGANVLTFGAGSRLTVL.

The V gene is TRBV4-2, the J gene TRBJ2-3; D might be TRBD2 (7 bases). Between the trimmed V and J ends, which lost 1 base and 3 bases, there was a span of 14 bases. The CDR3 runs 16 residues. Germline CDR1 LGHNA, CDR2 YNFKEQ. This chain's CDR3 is CASSQGEGGVTDTQYF. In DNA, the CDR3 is TGTGCCAGCAGCCAAGGGGAAGGGGGGGTTACAGATACGCAGTATTTT.

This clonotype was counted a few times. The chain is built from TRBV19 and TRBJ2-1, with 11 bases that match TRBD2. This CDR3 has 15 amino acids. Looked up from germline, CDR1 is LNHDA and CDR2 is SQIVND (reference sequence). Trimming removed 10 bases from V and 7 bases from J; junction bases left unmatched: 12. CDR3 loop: CATSLPRLAGNEQFF. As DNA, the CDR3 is TGTGCCACCTCCTTGCCCCGACTAGCGGGGAATGAGCAGTTCTTC.

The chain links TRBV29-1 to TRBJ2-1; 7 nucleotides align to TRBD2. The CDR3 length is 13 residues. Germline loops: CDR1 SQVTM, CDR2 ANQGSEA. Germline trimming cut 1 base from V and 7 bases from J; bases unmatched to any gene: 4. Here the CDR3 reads CSVEGRRGNEQFF. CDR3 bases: TGCAGCGTTGAAGGAAGGCGGGGGAATGAGCAGTTCTTC.

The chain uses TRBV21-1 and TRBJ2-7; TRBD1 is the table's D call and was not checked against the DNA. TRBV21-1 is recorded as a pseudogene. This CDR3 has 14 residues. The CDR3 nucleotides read TGTGCCAGCCCAGTTTCAGGGGGGCAGAACGAGCAGTACGTC. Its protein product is CASPVSGGQNEQYV.

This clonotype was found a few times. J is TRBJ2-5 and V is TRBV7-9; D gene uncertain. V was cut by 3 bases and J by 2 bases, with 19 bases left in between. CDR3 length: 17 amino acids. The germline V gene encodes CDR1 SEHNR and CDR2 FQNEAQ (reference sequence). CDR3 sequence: CASSLPESVVLQETQYF. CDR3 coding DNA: TGTGCCAGCAGCTTGCCAGAATCGGTGGTTTTACAAGAGACCCAGTACTTC.